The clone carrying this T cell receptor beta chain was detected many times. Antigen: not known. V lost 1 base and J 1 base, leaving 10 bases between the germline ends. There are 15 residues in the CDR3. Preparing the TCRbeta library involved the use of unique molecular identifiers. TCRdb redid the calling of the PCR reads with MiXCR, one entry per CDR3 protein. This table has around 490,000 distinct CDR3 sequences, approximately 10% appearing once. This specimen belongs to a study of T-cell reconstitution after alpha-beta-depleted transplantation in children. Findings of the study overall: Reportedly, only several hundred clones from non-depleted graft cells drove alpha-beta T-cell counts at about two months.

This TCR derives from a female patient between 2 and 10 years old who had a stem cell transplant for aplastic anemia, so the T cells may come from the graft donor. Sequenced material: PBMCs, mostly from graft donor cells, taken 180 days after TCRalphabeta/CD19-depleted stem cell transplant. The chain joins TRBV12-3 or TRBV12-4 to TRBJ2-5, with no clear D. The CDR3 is CASSLGENRQETQYF. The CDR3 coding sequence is TGTGCCAGCAGTTTAGGGGAAAACCGCCAAGAGACCCAGTACTTC.